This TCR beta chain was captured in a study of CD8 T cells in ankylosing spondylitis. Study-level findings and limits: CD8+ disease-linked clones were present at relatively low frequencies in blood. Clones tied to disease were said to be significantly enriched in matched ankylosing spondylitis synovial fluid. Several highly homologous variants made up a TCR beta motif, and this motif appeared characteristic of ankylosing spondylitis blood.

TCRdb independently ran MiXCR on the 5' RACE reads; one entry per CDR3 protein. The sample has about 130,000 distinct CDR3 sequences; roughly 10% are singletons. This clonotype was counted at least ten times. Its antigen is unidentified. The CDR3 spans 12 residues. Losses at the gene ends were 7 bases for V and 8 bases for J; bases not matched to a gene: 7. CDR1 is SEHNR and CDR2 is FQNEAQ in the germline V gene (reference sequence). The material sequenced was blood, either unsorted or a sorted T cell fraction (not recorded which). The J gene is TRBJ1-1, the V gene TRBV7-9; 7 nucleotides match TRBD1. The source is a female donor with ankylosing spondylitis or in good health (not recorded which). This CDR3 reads CASNLGGSEAFF. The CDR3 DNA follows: TGTGCCAGCAACCTAGGGGGCTCCGAAGCTTTCTTT.